The next 18 T cell receptor beta chains were all read from a single sample in a study of shared clonotypes between healthy human individuals. Profiled with immunoSEQ multiplex PCR; TCRdb holds only in-frame clones, not every one. The sample holds roughly 2,500,000 clones, over 85% seen once. Material: naive CD4+ T cells from PBMCs. Sample subset: CD45RA+ positively selected. The receptors were sampled from a young man in good health. Some clones in this sample may be carry-over from other donors' samples.

This chain connects TRBV18 to TRBJ1-5; D perhaps matches TRBD1 (5 bases). V was pared by 3 bases and J by 2 bases, with 11 bases between. Germline V gives CDR1 KGHSH, CDR2 LQKENI. The CDR3 totals 15 residues. CDR3: CASSPQGPGNQPQHF. CDR3 nucleotides: TGTGCCAGCTCACCCCAGGGACCGGGCAATCAGCCCCAGCATTTT.

The chain has TRBV11-2 and TRBJ2-7; TRBD1 matches 8 bases. V shed 6 bases and J 4 bases; nucleotides not matched to a gene: 8. The length of the CDR3 is 14 residues. Germline loops: CDR1 SGHAT, CDR2 FQNNGV. The CDR3 nucleotides are TGTGCCAGCAGTGGTCGGCAGGGGGCTTACGAGCAGTACTTC. Translating it yields CASSGRQGAYEQYF.

The chain couples TRBV28 to TRBJ1-2; D not certain. The CDR3 is made up of 13 amino acids. Germline values: CDR1 MDHEN, CDR2 SYDVKM. Trimming took off 2 bases at V and 5 bases at J, with 9 bases between the two ends. The CDR3 sequence is CASSLPELYGYTF. DNA of the CDR3: TGTGCCAGCAGTTTACCCGAACTTTATGGCTACACCTTC.

The chain combines TRBV30 with TRBJ1-1, with TRBD1 matching 7 bases. Germline trimming cut 0 bases from V and 1 base from J; bases unmatched to any gene: 8. This CDR3 spans 16 amino acids. Germline CDR1 reads GTSNPN; CDR2 reads SVGIG (reference sequence). The CDR3 sequence: CAWSVGDRVGNTEAFF. The DNA of the CDR3 is TGTGCCTGGAGTGTAGGCGACAGGGTGGGGAACACTGAAGCTTTCTTT.

In its sample, this clone was seen once. The chain recombines TRBV6-6 with TRBJ2-3, with a possible D match to TRBD2 (5 bases). The ends were cut back, 8 bases at V and 6 bases at J, with 18 bases in the middle. The CDR3 runs to 14 residues. The germline V gene has CDR1 MNHNY and CDR2 SVGAGI (reference sequence). CDR3 loop: CASSVASGGDTQYF. CDR3 in DNA: TGTGCCAGCTCCGTCGCCAGCGGTGGGGATACGCAGTATTTT.

The CDR3 DNA is TGTGCCAGCAGCGTCCACCTGGGGCCCTACAATGAGCAGTTCTTC. Amino acids: CASSVHLGPYNEQFF. The chain couples TRBV9 to TRBJ2-1; D possibly corresponds to TRBD1 (5 bases). V was clipped by 2 bases and J by 2 bases, with 11 bases between them. The CDR3 totals 15 residues. CDR1 is SGDLS and CDR2 is YYNGEE in the germline V gene.

The chain couples TRBV28 to TRBJ2-5; D is uncertain. The CDR3 runs 13 residues. Deletions cut 3 bases from V and 13 bases from J, with 18 bases between. Germline loops: CDR1 MDHEN, CDR2 SYDVKM. CDR3 bases: TGTGCCAGCAGTTTTGGCAGTCTACCGGAGCCGTACTTC. Encoded protein: CASSFGSLPEPYF. Combining the CDR3 with reference TRBV28 and TRBJ2-5 gives the whole variable domain DVKVTQSSRYLVKRTGEKVFLECVQDMDHENMFWYRQDPGLGLRLIYFSYDVKMKEKGDIPEGYSVSREKKERFSLILESASTNQTSMYLCASSFGSLPEPYFGPGTRLLVL.

This chain joins TRBV29-1 and TRBJ1-2; TRBD1 matches at 8 bases. Germline CDR1 reads SQVTM; CDR2 reads ANQGSEA. The CDR3 loop spans 14 amino acids. V was pared by 4 bases and J by 7 bases, with 11 bases of the junction left unmatched. The CDR3 region is CSVGMVAGGGGYTF. The DNA for the CDR3 is TGCAGCGTTGGAATGGTGGCAGGGGGCGGTGGCTACACCTTC. Based on the CDR3 plus reference TRBV29-1 and TRBJ1-2, the full variable domain is SAVISQKPSRDICQRGTSLTIQCQVDSQVTMMFWYRQQPGQSLTLIATANQGSEATYESGFVIDKFPISRPNLTFSTLTVSNMSPEDSSIYLCSVGMVAGGGGYTFGSGTRLTVV.

The rearrangement links TRBV5-1 to TRBJ2-5; no reliable D call. From germline, CDR1 is SGHRS and CDR2 YFSETQ. Between the trimmed V and J ends, which lost 3 bases and 2 bases, there was a span of 8 bases. The CDR3 loop spans 13 amino acids. CDR3: CASSSNGQETQYF. The DNA of the CDR3 is TGCGCCAGCAGCTCGAACGGACAAGAGACCCAGTACTTC.

The chain joins TRBV2 to TRBJ2-1; D gene ambiguous. V lost 4 bases, J lost 7 bases, and 8 bases lay in between. The CDR3 extends over 12 amino acids. The germline V gene encodes CDR1 SNHLY and CDR2 FYNNEI. CDR3 nucleotide sequence: TGTGCCAGCAGTGCCCTCACAAATGAGCAGTTCTTC. This sequence encodes CASSALTNEQFF.

Notes on this clone: Other nucleotide sequences in the sample specify the same CDR3. V is TRBV19 and J is TRBJ2-7; possibly TRBD1 for D (5 bases). Trimming pared 1 base from V and 6 bases from J, leaving 10 bases between. This CDR3 is built from 13 residues. From germline, CDR1 is LNHDA and CDR2 SQIVND (reference sequence). DNA of the CDR3: TGTGCCAGTAGTATAGGACGCAGGGCCGAGCAGTACTTC. It translates to CASSIGRRAEQYF.

The J gene is TRBJ2-1, the V gene TRBV5-4; TRBD2 matches at 11 bases. Germline V gene lookup returns CDR1 SGHNT and CDR2 YYREEE (reference sequence). The V gene end was trimmed by 4 bases and the J gene end by 8 bases; junction bases not matched to a gene: 8. This CDR3 contains 15 residues. CDR3 in amino acids: CASSPVAGGPYEQFF. The CDR3 nucleotides are TGTGCCAGCAGCCCAGTAGCGGGAGGGCCCTATGAGCAGTTCTTC.

The genes are TRBV5-1 and TRBJ2-5; D remains ambiguous. The germline V gene encodes CDR1 SGHRS and CDR2 YFSETQ. V was pared by 1 base and J by 1 base, with 8 bases between. This CDR3 comprises 14 residues. The CDR3 coding sequence is TGCGCCAGCAGCTTGCAATCAACCCAAGAGACCCAGTACTTC. Residues: CASSLQSTQETQYF.

The sample holds a few counts of this clone. The V and J genes are TRBV2 and TRBJ1-2; TRBD1 matches at 9 bases. V gave up 3 bases and J gave up 4 bases; unmatched junction bases: 0. This CDR3 is built from 13 residues. CDR1 is SNHLY and CDR2 is FYNNEI in the germline V gene. CDR3 residues: CASSETGGYGYTF. The CDR3 DNA reads TGTGCCAGCAGTGAGACAGGGGGCTATGGCTACACCTTC.

The CDR3 nucleotides read TGCGCCAGCAGCTTTGAGTCGGGGAATATACCGAACACCGGGGAGCTGTTTTTT. Encoded protein: CASSFESGNIPNTGELFF. The chain recombines TRBV5-1 with TRBJ2-2; possible D gene TRBD2, 5 bases. V lost 2 bases and J lost 0, with 17 bases in between. The CDR3 extends over 18 amino acids. The germline V gene has CDR1 SGHRS and CDR2 YFSETQ.

In its sample, this clone was seen once. The CDR3 bases are TGTGCCAGCAGCCTGGGGGGACAGGGTAAGGGCAATGAGCAGTTCTTC. Encoded protein: CASSLGGQGKGNEQFF. The chain joins TRBV28 to TRBJ2-1; TRBD1 matches 9 bases. CDR1 is MDHEN, CDR2 SYDVKM, per germline. This CDR3 comprises 16 residues. Trimming at V came to 6 bases and at J to 6 bases, leaving 12 bases not matched to a gene.

The chain links TRBV7-9 to TRBJ2-2; no firm D call. Germline V gene sequence: CDR1 SEHNR, CDR2 FQNEAQ (reference sequence). This CDR3 is 13 amino acids long. Between the trimmed V and J ends, which lost 5 bases and 4 bases, there was a span of 8 bases. The CDR3 DNA sequence: TGTGCCAGCAGCATTTACAGCACCGGGGAGCTGTTTTTT. Protein sequence: CASSIYSTGELFF.

Worth noting for this clone: The sample contains more than one DNA sequence encoding this CDR3. The chain joins TRBV5-1 to TRBJ2-5; no clear D gene. V lost 2 bases to trimming and J lost 2 bases, with 7 bases between them. From germline, CDR1 is SGHRS and CDR2 YFSETQ. The CDR3 loop spans 13 amino acids. The CDR3 DNA reads as TGCGCCAGCAGCTTATTGCCTCAAGAGACCCAGTACTTC. Its translation is CASSLLPQETQYF.